This record concerns one T cell receptor beta chain sequence. Its target is not known. The sample originates from a study of cytomegalovirus exposure and HLA in healthy donors. Whole-study findings and limits: The authors listed 150 to 200 TCR beta chains as cytomegalovirus-associated.

The PCR used 60 Vbeta and 13 Jbeta primers. TCRdb's table, derived via immunoSEQ multiplex PCR, lists solely in-frame clones and lacks some. Seen here are about 180,000 clones, about 80% observed once, and the top ten hold 6% to 7.5%. The V and J ends lost 4 bases and 0 bases respectively, with 8 bases between them. CDR3 length equals 14 residues. Germline CDR1 reads SGHRS; CDR2 reads YFSETQ. Likely unrecorded immune exposures existed in these nominally healthy donors. The TCR sequence derives from a man between 25 and 39 years old in good health and CMV-seropositive. The chain has TRBV5-1 and TRBJ2-1, with D hard to call. The source material was PBMCs. The CDR3 DNA sequence: TGCGCCAGCAGCACGATTAGCTCCTACAATGAGCAGTTCTTC. Translating gives CASSTISSYNEQFF. The full variable domain, with the rest looked up from reference TRBV5-1 and TRBJ2-1, is KAGVTQTPRYLIKTRGQQVTLSCSPISGHRSVSWYQQTPGQGLQFLFEYFSETQRNKGNFPGRFSGRQFSNSRSEMNVSTLELGDSALYLCASSTISSYNEQFFGPGTRLTVL.